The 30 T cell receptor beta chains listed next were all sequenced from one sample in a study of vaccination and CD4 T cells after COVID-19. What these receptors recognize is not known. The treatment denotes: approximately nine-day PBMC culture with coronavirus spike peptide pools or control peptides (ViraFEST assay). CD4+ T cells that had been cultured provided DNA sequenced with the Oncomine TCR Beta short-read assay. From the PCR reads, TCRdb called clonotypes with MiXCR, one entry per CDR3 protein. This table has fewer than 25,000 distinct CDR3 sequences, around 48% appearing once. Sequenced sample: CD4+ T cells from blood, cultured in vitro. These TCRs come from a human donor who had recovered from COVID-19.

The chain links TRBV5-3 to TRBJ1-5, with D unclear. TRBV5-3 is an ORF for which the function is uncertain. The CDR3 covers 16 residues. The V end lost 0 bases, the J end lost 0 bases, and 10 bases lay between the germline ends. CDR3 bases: TGTGCCAGAAGCTTGGTTCAGGTATATAGCAATCAGCCCCAGCATTTT. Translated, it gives CARSLVQVYSNQPQHF.

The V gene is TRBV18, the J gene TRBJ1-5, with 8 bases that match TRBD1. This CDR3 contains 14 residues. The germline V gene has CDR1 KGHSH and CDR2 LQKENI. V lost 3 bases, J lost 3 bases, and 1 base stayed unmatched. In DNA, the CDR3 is TGTGCCAGCTCACCGGACAGGGCCAATCAGCCCCAGCATTTT. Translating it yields CASSPDRANQPQHF.

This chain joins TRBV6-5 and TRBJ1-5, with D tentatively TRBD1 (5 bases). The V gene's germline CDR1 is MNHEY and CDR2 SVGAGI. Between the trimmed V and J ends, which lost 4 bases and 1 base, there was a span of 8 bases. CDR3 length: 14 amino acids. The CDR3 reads CASSLGTSNQPQHF. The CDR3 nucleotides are TGTGCCAGCAGTTTAGGGACGAGCAATCAGCCCCAGCATTTT.

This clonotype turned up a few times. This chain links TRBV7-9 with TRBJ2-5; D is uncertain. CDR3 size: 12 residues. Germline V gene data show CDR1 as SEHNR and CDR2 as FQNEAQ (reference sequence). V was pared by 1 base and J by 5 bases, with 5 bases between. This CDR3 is CASSLEVETQYF. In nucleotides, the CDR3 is TGTGCCAGCAGCTTAGAAGTGGAGACCCAGTACTTC.

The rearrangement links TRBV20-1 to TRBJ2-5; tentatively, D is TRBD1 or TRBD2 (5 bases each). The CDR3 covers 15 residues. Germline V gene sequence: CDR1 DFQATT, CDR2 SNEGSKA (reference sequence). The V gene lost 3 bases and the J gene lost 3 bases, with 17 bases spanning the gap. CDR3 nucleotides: TGCAGTGCTAGGGATAGGGACCTTAATAAAGAGACCCAGTACTTC. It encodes CSARDRDLNKETQYF.

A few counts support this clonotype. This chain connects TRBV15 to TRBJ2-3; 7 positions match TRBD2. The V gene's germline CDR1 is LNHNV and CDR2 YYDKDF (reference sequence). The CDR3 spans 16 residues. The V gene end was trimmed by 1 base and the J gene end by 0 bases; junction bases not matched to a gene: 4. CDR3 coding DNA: TGTGCCACCAGCAGAGTCGGGGGAGGGAGCACAGATACGCAGTATTTT. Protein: CATSRVGGGSTDTQYF.

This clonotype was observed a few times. The CDR3 coding sequence is TGTGCCAGCAGCTTAGCGGGATTCGGAGAAAAACTGTTTTTT. Translated, it gives CASSLAGFGEKLFF. The chain joins TRBV7-9 to TRBJ1-4; D unresolved. The CDR3 is 14 residues long. V lost 0 bases and J 8 bases, leaving 10 bases between the germline ends. The germline V gene encodes CDR1 SEHNR and CDR2 FQNEAQ (reference sequence).

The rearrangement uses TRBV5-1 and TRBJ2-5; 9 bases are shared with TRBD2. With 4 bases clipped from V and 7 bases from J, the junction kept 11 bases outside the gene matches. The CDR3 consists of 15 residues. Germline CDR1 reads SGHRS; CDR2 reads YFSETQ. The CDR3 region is CASSEAGGLVGTQYF. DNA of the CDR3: TGCGCCAGCAGCGAAGCGGGGGGCCTGGTAGGGACCCAGTACTTC.

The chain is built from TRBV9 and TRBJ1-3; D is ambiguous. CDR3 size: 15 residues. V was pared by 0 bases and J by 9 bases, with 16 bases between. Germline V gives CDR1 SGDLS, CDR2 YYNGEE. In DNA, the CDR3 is TGTGCCAGCAGCGTAGTAGGAGGGAAGGAGAGCACCATATATTTT. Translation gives CASSVVGGKESTIYF.

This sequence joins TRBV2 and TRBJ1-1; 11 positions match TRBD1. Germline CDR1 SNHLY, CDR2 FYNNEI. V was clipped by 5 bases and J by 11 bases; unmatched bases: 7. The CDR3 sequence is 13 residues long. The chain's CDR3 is CASSPDRGREAFF. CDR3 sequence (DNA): TGTGCCAGCAGTCCGGACAGGGGGCGCGAGGCTTTCTTT.

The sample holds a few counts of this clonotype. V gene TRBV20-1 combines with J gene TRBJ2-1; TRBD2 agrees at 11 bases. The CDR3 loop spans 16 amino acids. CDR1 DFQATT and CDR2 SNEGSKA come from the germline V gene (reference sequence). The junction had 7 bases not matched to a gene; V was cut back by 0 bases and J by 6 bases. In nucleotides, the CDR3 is TGCAGTGCTAGAGATCCGACTAGCGGGATTGGCAATGAGCAGTTCTTC. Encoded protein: CSARDPTSGIGNEQFF.

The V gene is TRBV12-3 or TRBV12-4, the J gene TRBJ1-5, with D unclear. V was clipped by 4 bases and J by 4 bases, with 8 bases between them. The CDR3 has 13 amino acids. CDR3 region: CASSWAGNQPQHF. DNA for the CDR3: TGTGCCAGCAGTTGGGCTGGTAATCAGCCCCAGCATTTT.

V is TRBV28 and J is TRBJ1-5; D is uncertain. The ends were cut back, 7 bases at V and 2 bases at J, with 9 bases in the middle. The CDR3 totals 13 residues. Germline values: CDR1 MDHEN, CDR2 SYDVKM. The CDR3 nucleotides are TGTGCCAGCACGGGAGCGGGCAATCAGCCCCAGCATTTT. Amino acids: CASTGAGNQPQHF.

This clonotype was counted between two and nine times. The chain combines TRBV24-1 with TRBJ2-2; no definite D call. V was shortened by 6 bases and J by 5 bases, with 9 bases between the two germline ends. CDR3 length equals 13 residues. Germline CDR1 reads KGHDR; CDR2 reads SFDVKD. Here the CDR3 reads CATSLVGTGELFF. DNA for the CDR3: TGTGCCACCAGTCTAGTAGGGACCGGGGAGCTGTTTTTT.

The CDR3 spells CASSYSIPRGPRSGANVLTF. The CDR3 nucleotides are TGTGCCAGCAGTTACTCGATTCCCAGGGGGCCCCGCTCTGGGGCCAACGTCCTGACTTTC. The chain couples TRBV6-5 to TRBJ2-6; TRBD1 aligns across 8 bases. With 0 bases clipped from V and 0 bases from J, the junction kept 10 bases outside the gene matches. CDR1 and CDR2 from the germline V gene are MNHEY and SVGAGI. This CDR3 region has 20 residues.

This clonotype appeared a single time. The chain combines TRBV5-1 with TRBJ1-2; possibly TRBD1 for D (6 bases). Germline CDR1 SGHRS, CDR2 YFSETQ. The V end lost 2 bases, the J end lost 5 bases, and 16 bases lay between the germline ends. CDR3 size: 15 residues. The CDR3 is CASSLEDSSTYGYTF. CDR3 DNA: TGCGCCAGCAGCTTAGAGGACAGTTCGACTTATGGCTACACCTTC.

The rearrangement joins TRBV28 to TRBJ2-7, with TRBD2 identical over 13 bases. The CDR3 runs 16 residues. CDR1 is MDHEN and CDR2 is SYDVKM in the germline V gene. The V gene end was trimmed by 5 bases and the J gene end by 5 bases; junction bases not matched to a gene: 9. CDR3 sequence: CASSTPGTSGKDEQYF. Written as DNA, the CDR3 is TGTGCCAGCAGTACCCCCGGGACTAGCGGGAAGGACGAGCAGTACTTC.

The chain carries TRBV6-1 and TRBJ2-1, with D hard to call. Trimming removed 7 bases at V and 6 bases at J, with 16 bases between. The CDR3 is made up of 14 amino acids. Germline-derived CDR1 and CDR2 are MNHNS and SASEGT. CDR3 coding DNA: TGTGCCAGCAAACCGAACAGAGCCCGCAATGAGCAGTTCTTC. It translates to CASKPNRARNEQFF.

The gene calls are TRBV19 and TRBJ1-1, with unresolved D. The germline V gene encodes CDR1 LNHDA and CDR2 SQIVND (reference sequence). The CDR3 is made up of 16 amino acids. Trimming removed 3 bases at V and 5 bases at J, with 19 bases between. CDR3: CASSMVTARAITEAFF. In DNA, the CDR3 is TGTGCCAGTAGTATGGTAACGGCCCGGGCAATAACTGAAGCTTTCTTT.

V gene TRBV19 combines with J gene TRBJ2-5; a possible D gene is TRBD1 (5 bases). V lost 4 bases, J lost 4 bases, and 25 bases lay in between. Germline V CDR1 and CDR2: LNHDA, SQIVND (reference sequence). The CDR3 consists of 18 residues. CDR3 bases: TGTGCCAGTAGTACCTCGCTGGGTAGGCAGGGTTTGGGAGAGACCCAGTACTTC. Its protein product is CASSTSLGRQGLGETQYF.

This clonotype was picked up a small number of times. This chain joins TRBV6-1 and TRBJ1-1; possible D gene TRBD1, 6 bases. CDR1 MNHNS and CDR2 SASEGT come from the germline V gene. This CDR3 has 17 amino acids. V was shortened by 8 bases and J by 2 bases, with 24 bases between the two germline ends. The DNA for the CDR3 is TGTGCCAGCGACCTCCGGACAGCGAGAGGGCGCAACACTGAAGCTTTCTTT. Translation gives CASDLRTARGRNTEAFF.

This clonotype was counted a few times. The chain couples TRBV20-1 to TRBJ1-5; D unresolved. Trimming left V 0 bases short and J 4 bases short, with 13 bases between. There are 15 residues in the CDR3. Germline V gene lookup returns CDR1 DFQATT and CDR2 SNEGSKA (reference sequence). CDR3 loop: CSARDMRSDNQPQHF. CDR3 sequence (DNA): TGCAGTGCTAGAGATATGAGGTCGGATAATCAGCCCCAGCATTTT.

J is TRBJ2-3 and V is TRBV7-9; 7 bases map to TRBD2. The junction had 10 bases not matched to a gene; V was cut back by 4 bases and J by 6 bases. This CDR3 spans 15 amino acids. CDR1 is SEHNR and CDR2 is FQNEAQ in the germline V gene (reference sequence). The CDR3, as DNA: TGTGCCAGCAGCTCGGGAGGACGGACGAGGGATACGCAGTATTTT. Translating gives CASSSGGRTRDTQYF. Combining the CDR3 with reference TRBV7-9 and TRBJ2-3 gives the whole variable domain DTGVSQNPRHKITKRGQNVTFRCDPISEHNRLYWYRQTLGQGPEFLTYFQNEAQLEKSRLLSDRFSAERPKGSFSTLEIQRTEQGDSAMYLCASSSGGRTRDTQYFGPGTRLTVL.

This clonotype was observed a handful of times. CDR3 loop: CASSPIPEAFF. CDR3 sequence (DNA): TGTGCCAGCTCACCTATACCGGAAGCTTTCTTT. The chain links TRBV18 to TRBJ1-1, with D uncertain. The CDR3 totals 11 residues. Germline loops: CDR1 KGHSH, CDR2 LQKENI. The V end was cut by 3 bases, the J end by 8 bases, with 7 bases between.

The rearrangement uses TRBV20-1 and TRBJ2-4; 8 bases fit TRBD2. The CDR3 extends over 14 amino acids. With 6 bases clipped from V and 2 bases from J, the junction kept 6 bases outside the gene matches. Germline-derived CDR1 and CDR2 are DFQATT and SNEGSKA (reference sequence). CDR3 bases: TGCAGTGCCCCAGCGGGGGTCCCCAAAAACATTCAGTACTTC. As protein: CSAPAGVPKNIQYF.

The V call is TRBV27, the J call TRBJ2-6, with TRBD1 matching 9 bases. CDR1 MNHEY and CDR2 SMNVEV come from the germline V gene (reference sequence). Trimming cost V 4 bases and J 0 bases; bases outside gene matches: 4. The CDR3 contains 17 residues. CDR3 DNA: TGTGCCAGCAGTTATAGGACAGGGGACTCTGGGGCCAACGTCCTGACTTTC. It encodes CASSYRTGDSGANVLTF.

The DNA for the CDR3 is TGTGCCAGCAGTGTAAATCAGCCCCAGCATTTT. Translation gives CASSVNQPQHF. The chain combines TRBV28 with TRBJ1-5; D call uncertain. The CDR3 is made up of 11 amino acids. Trimming took off 5 bases at V and 4 bases at J, with 3 bases between the two ends. Per germline, CDR1 MDHEN and CDR2 SYDVKM.

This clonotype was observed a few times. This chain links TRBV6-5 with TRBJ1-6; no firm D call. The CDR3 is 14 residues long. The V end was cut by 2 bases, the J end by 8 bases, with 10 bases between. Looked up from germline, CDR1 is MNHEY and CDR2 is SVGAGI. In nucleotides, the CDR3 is TGTGCCAGCAGTTACGGCCAATCCCATTCACCCCTCCACTTT. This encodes CASSYGQSHSPLHF.

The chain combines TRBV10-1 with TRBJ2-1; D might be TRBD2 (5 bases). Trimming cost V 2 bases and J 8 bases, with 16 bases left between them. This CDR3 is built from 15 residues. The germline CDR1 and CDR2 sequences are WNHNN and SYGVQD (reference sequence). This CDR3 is CASSEVGVAGHEQFF. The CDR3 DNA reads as TGCGCCAGCAGTGAGGTCGGGGTAGCTGGCCATGAGCAGTTCTTC.

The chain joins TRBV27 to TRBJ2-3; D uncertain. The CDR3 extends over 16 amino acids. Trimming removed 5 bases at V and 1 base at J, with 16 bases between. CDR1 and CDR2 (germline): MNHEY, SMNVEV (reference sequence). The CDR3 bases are TGTGCCAGCAGTCTGGATGCCGATGGAGGCACAGATACGCAGTATTTT. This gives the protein CASSLDADGGTDTQYF.